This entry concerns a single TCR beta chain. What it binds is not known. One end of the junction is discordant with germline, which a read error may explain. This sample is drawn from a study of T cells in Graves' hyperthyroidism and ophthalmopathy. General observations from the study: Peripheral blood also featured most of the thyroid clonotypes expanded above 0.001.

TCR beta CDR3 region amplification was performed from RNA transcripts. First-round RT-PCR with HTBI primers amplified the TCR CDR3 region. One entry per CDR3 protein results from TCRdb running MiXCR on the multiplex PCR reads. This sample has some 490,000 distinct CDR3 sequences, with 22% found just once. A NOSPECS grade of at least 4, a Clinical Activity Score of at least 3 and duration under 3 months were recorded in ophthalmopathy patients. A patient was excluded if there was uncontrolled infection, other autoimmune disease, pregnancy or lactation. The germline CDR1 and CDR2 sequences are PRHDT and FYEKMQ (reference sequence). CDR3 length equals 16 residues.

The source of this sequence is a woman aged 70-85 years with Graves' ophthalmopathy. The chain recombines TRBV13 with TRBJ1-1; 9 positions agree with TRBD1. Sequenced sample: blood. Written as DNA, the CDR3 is TGCGCCAGCAGCCAAGGCTTGACAGGGGGTTACACTGAAGCTTTCTTT. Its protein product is CASSQGLTGGYTEAFF.